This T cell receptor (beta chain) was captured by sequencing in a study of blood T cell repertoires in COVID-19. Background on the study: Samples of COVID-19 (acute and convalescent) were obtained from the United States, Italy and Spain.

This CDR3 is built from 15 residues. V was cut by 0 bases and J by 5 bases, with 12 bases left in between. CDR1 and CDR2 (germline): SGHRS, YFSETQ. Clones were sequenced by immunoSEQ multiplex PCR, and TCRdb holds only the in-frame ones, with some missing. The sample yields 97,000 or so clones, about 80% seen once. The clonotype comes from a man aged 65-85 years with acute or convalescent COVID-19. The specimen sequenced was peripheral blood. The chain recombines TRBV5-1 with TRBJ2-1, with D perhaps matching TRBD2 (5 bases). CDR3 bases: TGCGCCAGCAGCTTGGCCGCGCGGGCCAACAATGAGCAGTTCTTC. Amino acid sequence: CASSLAARANNEQFF.